This T cell receptor beta chain was captured in a study of a mutant IDH1 vaccine in newly diagnosed glioma. Assay: immunoSEQ multiplex PCR; the TCRdb copy retains only in-frame clones and omits some. The sample lists around 59,000 clones, 91% occurring once. Time point noted: baseline, week 1 (first vaccination visit). Stated treatment: pre-vaccination baseline after standard-of-care therapy. The germline gives CDR1 SGHTA, CDR2 FQGNSA. The CDR3 is 15 residues long. The trim removed 5 bases at V and 6 bases at J, leaving 9 bases unmatched. The chain couples TRBV7-2 to TRBJ2-2; 7 positions agree with TRBD1. This clonotype was obtained from a man aged 45-60 years with glioma. Here the sequenced sample was PBMCs, taken from a glioma patient treated with radiotherapy, temozolomide or both. CDR3 DNA: TGTGCCAGCAGCCACAGGGGTCCAGAGGCCGGGGAGCTGTTTTTT. It codes for CASSHRGPEAGELFF.